This T cell receptor (beta chain) appears in the sequencing data of a study of cytomegalovirus exposure and HLA in healthy donors. There are 14 residues in the CDR3. V lost 3 bases to trimming and J lost 7 bases; unmatched junction nucleotides: 5. CDR1 is MNHNS and CDR2 is SASEGT in the germline V gene. PCR used 60 Vbeta primers and 13 Jbeta primers. This table comes from immunoSEQ multiplex PCR, and its TCRdb copy is limited to in-frame clones, with some not included. The profile shows about 140,000 clones, roughly four fifths of them singletons. Study conclusions and caveats: The HLA-A and HLA-B alleles of most subjects were reportedly predicted accurately from TCR beta sequences. Data from an earlier analysis indicated that most TCR beta V segments were productive either about 90% or about 30% of the time.

This clone showed up just a few times. Its antigen is not known. This chain joins TRBV6-1 and TRBJ2-2, with 7 positions matching TRBD1. The sequencing input was PBMCs. This TCR derives from a man aged 18 to 30 in good health and CMV-seropositive. CDR3 loop: CASSETGFGGELFF. Written as DNA, the CDR3 is TGTGCCAGCAGTGAGACAGGGTTCGGCGGGGAGCTGTTTTTT.